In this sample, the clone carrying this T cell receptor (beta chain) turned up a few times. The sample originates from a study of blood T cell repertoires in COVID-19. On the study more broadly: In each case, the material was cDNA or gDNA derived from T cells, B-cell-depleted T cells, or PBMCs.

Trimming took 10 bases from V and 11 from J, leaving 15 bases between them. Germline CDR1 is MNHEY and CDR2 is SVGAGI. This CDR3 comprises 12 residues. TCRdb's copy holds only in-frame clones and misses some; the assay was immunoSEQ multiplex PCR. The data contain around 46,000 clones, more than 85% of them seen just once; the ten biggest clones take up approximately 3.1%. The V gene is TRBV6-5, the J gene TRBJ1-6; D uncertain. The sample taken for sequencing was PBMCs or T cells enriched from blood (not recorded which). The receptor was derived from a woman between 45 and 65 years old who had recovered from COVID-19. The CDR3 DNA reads TGTGCCACCACCCCAGGTTTTGCACCCCTCCACTTT. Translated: CATTPGFAPLHF.